This is a list of T cell receptor beta chains from one sample in a study of T cell repertoires in cytomegalovirus infection. The antigens these receptors bind are not known. TCRdb itself ran the reads through MiXCR, one entry per CDR3 protein. The sample shows 230,000 or so distinct CDR3 sequences, 35% to 45% of them seen only once. Material: CD8+ T cells from cultured PBMCs, obtained from culture after CMV antigen stimulation. These TCRs come from a human donor in good health (CMV status not recorded). Some clones in this sample may be carry-over from other donors' samples. Both conserved end residues are part of each CDR3. The D gene is left open where the match is weak. The listing skips clone size in some rows; elsewhere it reads once, few, many or a size class.

d_gene,j_gene,v_gene,abundance,CDR3aa,CDR3nt
NA,TRBJ1-3,TRBV7-8,many,CASSGNTIYF,TGTGCCAGCTCTGGAAACACCATATATTTT
NA,TRBJ1-1,TRBV2,NA,CASSPVITGRAEAFF,TGTGCCAGCAGCCCGGTTATAACAGGGAGGGCTGAAGCTTTCTTT
NA,TRBJ2-3,TRBV27,few,CASTPSTDTQYF,TGTGCCAGCACCCCCAGCACAGATACGCAGTATTTT
NA,TRBJ1-1,TRBV4-1,NA,CASSLRGEAFF,TGCGCCAGCAGCCTCCGGGGGGAAGCTTTCTTT
NA,TRBJ1-2,TRBV20-1,once,CSARDRQSYGYTF,TGCAGTGCTAGAGATCGACAATCCTATGGCTACACCTTC
TRBD1,TRBJ2-6,TRBV6-5,few,CASSYRGRAPGANVLTF,TGTGCCAGCAGTTACAGGGGGCGAGCCCCTGGGGCCAACGTCCTGACTTTC
NA,TRBJ2-1,TRBV10-3,once,CAISEQVSYNEQFF,TGTGCCATCAGTGAGCAGGTTTCCTACAATGAGCAGTTCTTC
TRBD2,TRBJ2-3,TRBV11-2,NA,CASILTSGRLDTQYF,TGTGCCAGCATCCTGACTAGCGGGAGACTAGATACGCAGTATTTT
NA,TRBJ1-2,TRBV9,NA,CASSVGGNYGYTF,TGTGCCAGCAGCGTAGGGGGTAACTATGGCTACACCTTC
NA,TRBJ2-5,TRBV9,NA,CASSVVFEGEREETQYF,TGTGCCAGCAGCGTAGTATTTGAGGGTGAAAGGGAAGAGACCCAGTACTTC
TRBD2,TRBJ2-7,TRBV7-2,few,CASSFAGDEQYF,TGTGCCAGCAGCTTCGCGGGAGACGAGCAGTACTTC
NA,TRBJ2-2,TRBV12-3/TRBV12-4,many,CASSTYTGELFF,TGTGCCAGCAGCACGTATACCGGGGAGCTGTTTTTT
TRBD2,TRBJ2-1,TRBV19,few,CASSEAGESPYNEQFF,TGTGCCAGTAGTGAGGCGGGGGAGTCTCCCTACAATGAGCAGTTCTTC
NA,TRBJ2-1,TRBV9,NA,CASSVGGHGYNEQFF,TGTGCCAGCAGCGTAGGAGGGCACGGCTACAATGAGCAGTTCTTC